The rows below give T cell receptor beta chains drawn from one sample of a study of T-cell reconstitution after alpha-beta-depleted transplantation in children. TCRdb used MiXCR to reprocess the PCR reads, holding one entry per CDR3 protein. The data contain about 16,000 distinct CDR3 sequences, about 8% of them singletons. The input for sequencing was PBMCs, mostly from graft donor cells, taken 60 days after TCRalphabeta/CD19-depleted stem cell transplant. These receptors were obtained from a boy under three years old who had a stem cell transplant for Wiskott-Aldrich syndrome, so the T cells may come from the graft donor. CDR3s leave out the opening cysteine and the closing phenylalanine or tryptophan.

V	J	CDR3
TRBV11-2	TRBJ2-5	ASSLEGRGQETQY
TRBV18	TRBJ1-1	ASSPQGFDEAF
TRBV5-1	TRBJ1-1	ASSSLLTGMNTEAF
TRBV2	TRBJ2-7	ASSRDLSYEQY
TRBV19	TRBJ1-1	ASSIRGLGTEAF
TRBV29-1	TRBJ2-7	SVAGLAEASSYEQY
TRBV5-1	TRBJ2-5	ASSLGGSETQY
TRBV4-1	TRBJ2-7	ASSQDNFSGRAKEQY
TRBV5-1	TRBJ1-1	ASSLSGRNTEAF
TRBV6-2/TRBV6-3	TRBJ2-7	ASRGGQGATYEQY
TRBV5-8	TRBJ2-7	ASSRTSGRTYEQY
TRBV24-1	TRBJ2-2	ATSDLRLTGELF
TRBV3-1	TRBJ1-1	ASSQVEMNTEAF
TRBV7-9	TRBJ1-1	ASSLGPTEVF
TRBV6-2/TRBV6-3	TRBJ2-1	ASSYSYNEQF
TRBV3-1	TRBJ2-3	ASSQDSSTDTQY
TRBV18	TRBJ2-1	ASSPSQGGDEQF
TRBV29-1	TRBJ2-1	SVDRPGKIEQF
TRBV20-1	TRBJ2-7	SAQGGPPYEQY
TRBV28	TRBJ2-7	ASSIQPGQIYEQY
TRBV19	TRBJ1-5	ASRQGADQPQH
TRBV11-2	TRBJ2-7	ASSRLAGSAYEQY
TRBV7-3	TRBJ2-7	ASSLTHPKEQY
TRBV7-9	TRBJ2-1	ASSLGSSYNEQF
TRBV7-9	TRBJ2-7	ASSATRDRKYEQY
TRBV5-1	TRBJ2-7	ASSLRGFLSYEQY
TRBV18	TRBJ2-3	ASSPGSRGPPSTDTQY
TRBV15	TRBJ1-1	ATSRESRGNTEAF
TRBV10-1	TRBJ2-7	ASSRDWDSGEQY
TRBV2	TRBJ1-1	ASTSQQGNTEAF
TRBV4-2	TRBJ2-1	ASSQAREQNEQF
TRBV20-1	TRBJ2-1	SARADGLVNEQF
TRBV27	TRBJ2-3	ASSSGREGRTDTQY
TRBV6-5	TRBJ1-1	ASRGPPRNTEAF
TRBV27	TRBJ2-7	ASSSSPYEQY
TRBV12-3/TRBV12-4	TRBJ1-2	ASSLEWSGYT
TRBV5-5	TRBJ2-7	ASSLERDRKEQY
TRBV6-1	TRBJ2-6	ASKQRSGANVLT
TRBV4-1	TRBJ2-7	ASSQGGPGQGFGEQY
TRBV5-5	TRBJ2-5	ASSATGTEETQY
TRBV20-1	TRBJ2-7	SATETGAYEQY
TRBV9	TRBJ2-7	ASSVDPKQGAYEQY
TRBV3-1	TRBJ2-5	ASSQVNELGETQY
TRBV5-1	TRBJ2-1	ASSLEVVGEQF
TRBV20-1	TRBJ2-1	SARDSGPRSYNEQF
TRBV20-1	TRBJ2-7	SASLLAGPPSYEQY
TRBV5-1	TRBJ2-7	ASSLTGTAPYEQY
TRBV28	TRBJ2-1	ASSENSGREF
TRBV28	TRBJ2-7	ANSKRGASSLEQY
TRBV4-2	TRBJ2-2	ASSQTSGNTGELF
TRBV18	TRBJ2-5	ASSPPRVQETQY
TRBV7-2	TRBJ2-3	ASTKRLTADTQY
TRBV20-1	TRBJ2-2	SAEAADPYTGELF
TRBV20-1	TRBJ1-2	SAYTGHYGYT
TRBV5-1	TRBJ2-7	ASSPSAGYEQY
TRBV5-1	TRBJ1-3	ASRRTVGNTIY
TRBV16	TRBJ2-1	ASSELPTGLYNEQF
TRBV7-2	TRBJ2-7	ASSLAQGDPRY
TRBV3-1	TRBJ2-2	ASSQASPGGLGELF